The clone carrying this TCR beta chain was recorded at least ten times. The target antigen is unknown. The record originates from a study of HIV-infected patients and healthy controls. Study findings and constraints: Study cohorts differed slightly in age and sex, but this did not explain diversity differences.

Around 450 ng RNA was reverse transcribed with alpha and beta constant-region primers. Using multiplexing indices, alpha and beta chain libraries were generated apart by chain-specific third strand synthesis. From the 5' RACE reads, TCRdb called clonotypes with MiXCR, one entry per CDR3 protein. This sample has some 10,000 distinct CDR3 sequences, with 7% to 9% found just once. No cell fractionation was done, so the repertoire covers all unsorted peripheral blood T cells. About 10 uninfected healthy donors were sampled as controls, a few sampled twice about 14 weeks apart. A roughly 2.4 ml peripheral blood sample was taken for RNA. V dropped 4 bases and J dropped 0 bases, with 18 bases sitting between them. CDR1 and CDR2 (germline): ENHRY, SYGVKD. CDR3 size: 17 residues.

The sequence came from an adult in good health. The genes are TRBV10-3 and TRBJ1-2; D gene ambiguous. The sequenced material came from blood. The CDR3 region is CAISGLFDGLPNYGYTF. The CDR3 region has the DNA TGTGCCATCAGTGGCCTATTCGACGGACTCCCTAACTATGGCTACACCTTC.